These T cell receptor beta chains were read from a single sample in a study of Ad26.COV2.S vaccination and SARS-CoV-2 variants. The repertoire was sequenced with immunoSEQ multiplex PCR; TCRdb's copy has only in-frame clones and lacks some. The sample holds approximately 300,000 clones, 85% seen once. The sample in question was peripheral blood, obtained in a trial of Ad26.COV2.S vaccine versus placebo. The source of these receptors is a person aged 18-65 years who received the Ad26.COV2.S COVID-19 vaccine or a placebo. The CDR3 runs from the conserved cysteine through the conserved F or W. D genes are given only for firm matches. Size values are once, few and many counts, or a class for expanded clones, and some rows have none.

DNA: TGTGCCAGCAGTTTATGGCAGGCCTACGAGCAGTACTTC
CDR3: CASSLWQAYEQYF
V: TRBV12-3/TRBV12-4
size: .
J: TRBJ2-7
D: .

DNA: TGTGCCAGCAGCCGGTGGACAGGGAACACTGAAGCTTTCTTT
CDR3: CASSRWTGNTEAFF
V: TRBV5-5
size: .
J: TRBJ1-1
D: TRBD1

DNA: TGTGCCAGCAGGAGCCGCACCGGGAATTATGAAAAACTGTTTTTT
CDR3: CASRSRTGNYEKLFF
V: TRBV6-5
size: .
J: TRBJ1-4
D: .

DNA: TGCAGTGCTAGTCAGGGCAGGTACACTGAAGCTTTCTTT
CDR3: CSASQGRYTEAFF
V: TRBV20-1
size: .
J: TRBJ1-1
D: .

DNA: TGTGCCAGCAGCTCACCCGGGACAGGGGTCTTAGAAGCTTTCTTT
CDR3: CASSSPGTGVLEAFF
V: TRBV7-2
size: .
J: TRBJ1-1
D: TRBD1

DNA: TGTGCCAGCAGCTTGCGCAGGGTGAACACTGAAGCTTTCTTT
CDR3: CASSLRRVNTEAFF
V: TRBV3-1/TRBV3-2
size: .
J: TRBJ1-1
D: .

DNA: TGTGCCAGCAGTCCCCTAGGTGGGAAGAGGGTCACTGAAGCTTTCTTT
CDR3: CASSPLGGKRVTEAFF
V: TRBV28
size: .
J: TRBJ1-1
D: .

DNA: TGCAGTGCTAGAGATCAAACCGAGCAGTACTTC
CDR3: CSARDQTEQYF
V: TRBV20-1
size: .
J: TRBJ2-7
D: .

DNA: TGTGCCAGCAGTTACTCGGGACAGGGCAGAGAAAAACTGTTTTTT
CDR3: CASSYSGQGREKLFF
V: TRBV6-5
size: .
J: TRBJ1-4
D: TRBD1

DNA: TGTGCCAGCAGCTTGGAACCAGGGAGCTCCTACGAGCAGTACTTC
CDR3: CASSLEPGSSYEQYF
V: TRBV5-6
size: .
J: TRBJ2-7
D: .

DNA: TGCGCCAGCAGCTTGCGAAGGGAGGGCGGGGAGCTGTTTTTT
CDR3: CASSLRREGGELFF
V: TRBV5-1
size: few
J: TRBJ2-2
D: TRBD2

DNA: TGTGCCAGCACCTCCGGACCAATGGACTACGAGCAGTACTTC
CDR3: CASTSGPMDYEQYF
V: TRBV6-5
size: .
J: TRBJ2-7
D: .

DNA: TGTGCCAGCAGTTCCCACCCTTTACTAGCGGGGGGGAAAGACTACGAGCAGTACTTC
CDR3: CASSSHPLLAGGKDYEQYF
V: TRBV28
size: .
J: TRBJ2-7
D: TRBD2

DNA: TGTGCCAGCAGGTCCCAGGGGGCGGACGAGCAGTACTTC
CDR3: CASRSQGADEQYF
V: TRBV2
size: .
J: TRBJ2-7
D: TRBD1

DNA: TGTGCCGCTCTAGACAGGGCTTCTGGAAACACCATATATTTT
CDR3: CAALDRASGNTIYF
V: TRBV28
size: once
J: TRBJ1-3
D: TRBD1

DNA: TGTGCCAGCAGCTTAGACAGCTCTGGGGCCAACGTCCTGACTTTC
CDR3: CASSLDSSGANVLTF
V: TRBV7-3
size: .
J: TRBJ2-6
D: .

DNA: TGTGCCAGCAGCTTAAGGCAGGGACCCGGGGAGCTGTTTTTT
CDR3: CASSLRQGPGELFF
V: TRBV7-2
size: .
J: TRBJ2-2
D: .

DNA: TGTGCCAGCAGCGCGTCACAGGGAACCGGAAACACCATATATTTT
CDR3: CASSASQGTGNTIYF
V: TRBV9
size: .
J: TRBJ1-3
D: .

DNA: TGCGCCAGCAGCTCCTTAACCGGGAGCCCTCACGAGCAGTACTTC
CDR3: CASSSLTGSPHEQYF
V: TRBV5-1
size: .
J: TRBJ2-7
D: .

DNA: TGTGCCAGCAGCCCCCTCGCTGGCACCATATATTTT
CDR3: CASSPLAGTIYF
V: TRBV3-1/TRBV3-2
size: .
J: TRBJ1-3
D: .

DNA: TGTGCCAGCAGCCAAGATCCGAGGACGTCCGACTATGGCTACACCTTC
CDR3: CASSQDPRTSDYGYTF
V: TRBV14
size: .
J: TRBJ1-2
D: .

DNA: TGTGCCAGCAGCTTAATCGGGGACACCGGGGAGCTGTTTTTT
CDR3: CASSLIGDTGELFF
V: TRBV7-2
size: .
J: TRBJ2-2
D: .

DNA: TGTGCCAGCAGCTTCTTGGGGGGGGGTACCCAAGAGACCCAGTACTTC
CDR3: CASSFLGGGTQETQYF
V: TRBV7-9
size: once
J: TRBJ2-5
D: TRBD2

DNA: TGCGCCAGCAGCTTGGGACTAGCGGGGGGCCCAGATACGCAGTATTTT
CDR3: CASSLGLAGGPDTQYF
V: TRBV5-1
size: once
J: TRBJ2-3
D: TRBD2

DNA: TGTGCCAGCAGTTACGGCTTGGGGAGGACAGATACGCAGTATTTT
CDR3: CASSYGLGRTDTQYF
V: TRBV6-5
size: .
J: TRBJ2-3
D: .

DNA: TGTGCCAGCAGCCAAGATCCAGGGGAAACCTCCTACGAGCAGTACTTC
CDR3: CASSQDPGETSYEQYF
V: TRBV4-2
size: .
J: TRBJ2-7
D: .

DNA: TGTGCCAGTAGTATCCAAGCGGGACTGATCTACGAGCAGTACTTC
CDR3: CASSIQAGLIYEQYF
V: TRBV19
size: .
J: TRBJ2-7
D: TRBD2

DNA: TGCGCCAGCAGCTTGATAGCGGGGGCGCCGAACACTGAAGCTTTCTTT
CDR3: CASSLIAGAPNTEAFF
V: TRBV5-1
size: .
J: TRBJ1-1
D: .

DNA: TGTGCCAGCAGCCAGACAGGGGAAGGTACTGAAGCTTTCTTT
CDR3: CASSQTGEGTEAFF
V: TRBV4-2
size: few
J: TRBJ1-1
D: TRBD1

DNA: TGTGCCAGTAGTATCCTTAGGGGGCTCGGCAATCAGCCCCAGCATTTT
CDR3: CASSILRGLGNQPQHF
V: TRBV19
size: many
J: TRBJ1-5
D: TRBD1

DNA: .
CDR3: CASSLEFGRGASF
V: TRBV7-2
size: few
J: TRBJ1-1
D: .

DNA: TGTGCCACCAGTGATGGGGGTAACTATGGCTACACCTTC
CDR3: CATSDGGNYGYTF
V: TRBV24-1
size: .
J: TRBJ1-2
D: .

DNA: TGCGCCAGCAGCAGCGGGATCTTAGGGGTAGCCAAAAACATTCAGTACTTC
CDR3: CASSSGILGVAKNIQYF
V: TRBV5-1
size: .
J: TRBJ2-4
D: TRBD2

DNA: TGCAGCGTTTCCGGGACAGGGGCTGGAAACACCATATATTTT
CDR3: CSVSGTGAGNTIYF
V: TRBV29-1
size: .
J: TRBJ1-3
D: TRBD1

DNA: TGTGCCAGCAGCCAGGGTACTTCTAGCGCCGAGACCCAGTACTTC
CDR3: CASSQGTSSAETQYF
V: TRBV3-1/TRBV3-2
size: .
J: TRBJ2-5
D: .

DNA: TGTGCCAGCAGCGTCAGCAGCAAAAACATTCAGTACTTC
CDR3: CASSVSSKNIQYF
V: TRBV9
size: .
J: TRBJ2-4
D: .

DNA: TGTGCCAGCAGCCCCGGGGGCGAGGGAGACTATGGCTACACCTTC
CDR3: CASSPGGEGDYGYTF
V: TRBV11-2
size: .
J: TRBJ1-2
D: .

DNA: TGTGCCAGCAGCCAAATACAGGGGATGGTAACTGAAGCTTTCTTT
CDR3: CASSQIQGMVTEAFF
V: TRBV4-2
size: .
J: TRBJ1-1
D: TRBD1

DNA: TGTGCCAGTAACAGCGGGGGGGATTACAATGAGCAGTTCTTC
CDR3: CASNSGGDYNEQFF
V: TRBV19
size: once
J: TRBJ2-1
D: TRBD2

DNA: TGTGCCAGCAGCTTAGGGGATGTGTTTTCACCCCTCCACTTT
CDR3: CASSLGDVFSPLHF
V: TRBV5-8
size: .
J: TRBJ1-6
D: .

DNA: TGTGCCAGCAGTTTGGGGCCGGGACAGCATAATGAAAAACTGTTTTTT
CDR3: CASSLGPGQHNEKLFF
V: TRBV28
size: .
J: TRBJ1-4
D: TRBD1

DNA: TGTGCCAGCAGCGTAGCCGGGGCCTACAATGAGCAGTTCTTC
CDR3: CASSVAGAYNEQFF
V: TRBV9
size: .
J: TRBJ2-1
D: .

DNA: TGTGCCAGCAGTTGGCAGCCGAGTGGTAAGACTGAAGCTTTCTTT
CDR3: CASSWQPSGKTEAFF
V: TRBV28
size: .
J: TRBJ1-1
D: .

DNA: TGTGCCAGCAGCTTGACAGGGCACAACTATGGCTACACCTTC
CDR3: CASSLTGHNYGYTF
V: TRBV5-8
size: .
J: TRBJ1-2
D: .

DNA: TGTGCCAGCACCCTGGTGATGAACACTGAAGCTTTCTTT
CDR3: CASTLVMNTEAFF
V: TRBV7-8
size: .
J: TRBJ1-1
D: .

DNA: TGTGCCAGCAGCGTAGGAATGTCCTACGAGCAGTACTTC
CDR3: CASSVGMSYEQYF
V: TRBV9
size: .
J: TRBJ2-7
D: .

DNA: TGTGCCAGCCCCTCGCAGGACTCGAATCCCTTAGATACGCAGTATTTT
CDR3: CASPSQDSNPLDTQYF
V: TRBV7-9
size: once
J: TRBJ2-3
D: .

DNA: TGTGCCAGCAGCCCCTATAGCGGGGGGACCGGGGAGCTGTTTTTT
CDR3: CASSPYSGGTGELFF
V: TRBV3-1/TRBV3-2
size: .
J: TRBJ2-2
D: TRBD2

DNA: TGTGCCAGTAGTACCGGTCTGGGGATTGGGACGGCGGGGACCTTC
CDR3: CASSTGLGIGTAGTF
V: TRBV19
size: .
J: TRBJ1-2
D: .

DNA: TGTGCCAGCAGCTTAGCAGCAGGGGGTTATGGCTACACCTTC
CDR3: CASSLAAGGYGYTF
V: TRBV7-8
size: .
J: TRBJ1-2
D: TRBD1

DNA: TGTGCCAGCAGTGAGACTAGCCAGAGCACAGATACGCAGTATTTT
CDR3: CASSETSQSTDTQYF
V: TRBV6-4
size: .
J: TRBJ2-3
D: TRBD2

DNA: TGCGCCAGCAGTGAGAATGTTAATTGGGACGAGCAGTACTTC
CDR3: CASSENVNWDEQYF
V: TRBV10-2
size: .
J: TRBJ2-7
D: .

DNA: TGTGCCAGCAGTGTGGATCTTGGTGGCTACACCTTC
CDR3: CASSVDLGGYTF
V: TRBV25-1
size: .
J: TRBJ1-2
D: .

DNA: TGTGCCGCAGGACAGTTCACCGGGGAGCTGTTTTTT
CDR3: CAAGQFTGELFF
V: TRBV19
size: .
J: TRBJ2-2
D: .

DNA: TGTGCCAGCAGTGCTGGGTTGAGTCAGCCCCAGCATTTT
CDR3: CASSAGLSQPQHF
V: TRBV2
size: .
J: TRBJ1-5
D: .